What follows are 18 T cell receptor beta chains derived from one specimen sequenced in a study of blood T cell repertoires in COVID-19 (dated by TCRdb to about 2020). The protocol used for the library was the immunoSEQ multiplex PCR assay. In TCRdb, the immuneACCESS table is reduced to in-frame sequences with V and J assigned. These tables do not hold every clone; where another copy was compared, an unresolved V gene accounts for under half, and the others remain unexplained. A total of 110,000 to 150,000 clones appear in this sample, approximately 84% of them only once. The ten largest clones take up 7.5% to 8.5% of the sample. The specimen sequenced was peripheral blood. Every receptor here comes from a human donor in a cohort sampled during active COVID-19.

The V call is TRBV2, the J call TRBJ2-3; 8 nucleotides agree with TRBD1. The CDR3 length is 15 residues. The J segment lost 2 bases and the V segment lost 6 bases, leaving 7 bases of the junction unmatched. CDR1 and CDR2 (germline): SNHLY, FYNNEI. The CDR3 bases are TGTGCCAGCAGCACGGTGCAGGGGGCCACAGATACGCAGTATTTT. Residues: CASSTVQGATDTQYF.

CDR3 sequence reads: CASSFPQGQQETQYF. For the CDR3, the DNA is TGTGCCAGCAGCTTTCCCCAGGGTCAGCAAGAGACCCAGTACTTC. The chain carries TRBV5-5 and TRBJ2-5, with a possible D match to TRBD1 (5 bases). The CDR3 totals 15 residues. Germline assignment: CDR1 SGHKS and CDR2 YYEKEE (reference sequence). The V end lost 2 bases, the J end lost 2 bases, and 13 bases lay between the germline ends.

CDR3 loop: CASSPHQLLYEQYF. In nucleotides, the CDR3 is TGTGCCAGCAGTCCCCATCAATTACTCTACGAGCAGTACTTC. V is TRBV27 and J is TRBJ2-7; D gene unclear. This CDR3 comprises 14 residues. Germline CDR1 reads MNHEY; CDR2 reads SMNVEV (reference sequence). Trimming shortened V by 5 bases and J by 3 bases, and 14 bases separated the two germline ends.

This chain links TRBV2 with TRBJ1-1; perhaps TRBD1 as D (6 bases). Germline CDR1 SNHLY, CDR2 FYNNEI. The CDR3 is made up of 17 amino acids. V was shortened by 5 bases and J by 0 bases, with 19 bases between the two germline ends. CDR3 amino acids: CASSLVPGHPMNTEAFF. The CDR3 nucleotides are TGTGCCAGCAGTCTAGTCCCGGGACACCCAATGAACACTGAAGCTTTCTTT.

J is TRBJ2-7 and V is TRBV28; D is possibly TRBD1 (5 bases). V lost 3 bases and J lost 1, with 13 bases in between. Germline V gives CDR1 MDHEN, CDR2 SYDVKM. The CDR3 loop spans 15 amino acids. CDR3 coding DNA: TGTGCCAGCAGTTTGGGCAGGGTTGGATCCTACGAGCAGTACTTC. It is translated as CASSLGRVGSYEQYF.

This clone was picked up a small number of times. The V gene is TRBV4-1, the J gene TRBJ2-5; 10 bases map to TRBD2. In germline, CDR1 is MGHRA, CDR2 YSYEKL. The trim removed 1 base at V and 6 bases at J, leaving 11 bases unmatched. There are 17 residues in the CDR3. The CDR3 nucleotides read TGCGCCAGCAGCCAAGGGTTGCCCAGCGGGGGGGCGAAGACCCAGTACTTC. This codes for CASSQGLPSGGAKTQYF.

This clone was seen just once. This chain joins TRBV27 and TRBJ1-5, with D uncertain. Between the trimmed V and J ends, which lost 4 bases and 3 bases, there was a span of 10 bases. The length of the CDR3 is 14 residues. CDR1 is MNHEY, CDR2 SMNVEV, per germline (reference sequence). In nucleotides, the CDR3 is TGTGCCAGCAGTTCCCTGGAGGTCAATCAGCCCCAGCATTTT. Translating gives CASSSLEVNQPQHF.

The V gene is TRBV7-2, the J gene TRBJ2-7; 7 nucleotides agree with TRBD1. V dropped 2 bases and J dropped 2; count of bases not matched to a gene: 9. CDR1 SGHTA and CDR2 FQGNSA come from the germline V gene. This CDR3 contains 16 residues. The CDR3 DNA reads TGTGCCAGCAGCTTAACGACAGGGAGACTTACCTACGAGCAGTACTTC. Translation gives CASSLTTGRLTYEQYF.

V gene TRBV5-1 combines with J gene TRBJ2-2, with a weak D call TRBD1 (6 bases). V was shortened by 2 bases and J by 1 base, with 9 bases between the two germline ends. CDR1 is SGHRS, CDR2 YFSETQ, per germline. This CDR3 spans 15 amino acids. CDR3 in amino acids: CASSFYRENTGELFF. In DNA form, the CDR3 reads TGCGCCAGCAGCTTTTACAGGGAGAACACCGGGGAGCTGTTTTTT.

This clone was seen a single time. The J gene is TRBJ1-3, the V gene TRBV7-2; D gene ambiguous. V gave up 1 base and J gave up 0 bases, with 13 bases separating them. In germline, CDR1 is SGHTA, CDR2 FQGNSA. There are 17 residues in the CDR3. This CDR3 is CASSLGLLADSGNTIYF. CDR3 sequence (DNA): TGTGCCAGCAGCTTAGGTTTACTGGCGGACTCTGGAAACACCATATATTTT.

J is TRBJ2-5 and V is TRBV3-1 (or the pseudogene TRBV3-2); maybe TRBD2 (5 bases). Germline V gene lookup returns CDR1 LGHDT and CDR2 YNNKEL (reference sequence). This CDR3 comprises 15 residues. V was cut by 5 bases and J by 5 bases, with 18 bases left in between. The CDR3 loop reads CASSSNAGQWETQYF. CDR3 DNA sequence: TGTGCCAGCAGCTCAAACGCGGGCCAATGGGAGACCCAGTACTTC.

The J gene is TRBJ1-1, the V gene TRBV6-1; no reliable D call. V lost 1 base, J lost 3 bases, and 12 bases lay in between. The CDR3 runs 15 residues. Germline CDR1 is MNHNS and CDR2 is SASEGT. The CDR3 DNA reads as TGTGCCAGCAGTGAAGGTCCGCTAAGCTACACTGAAGCTTTCTTT. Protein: CASSEGPLSYTEAFF.

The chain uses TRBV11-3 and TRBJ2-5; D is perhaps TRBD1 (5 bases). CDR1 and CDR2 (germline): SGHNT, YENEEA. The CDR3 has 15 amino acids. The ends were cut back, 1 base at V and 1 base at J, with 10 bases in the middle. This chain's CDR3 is CASSLGGRAQETQYF. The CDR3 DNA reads TGTGCCAGCAGCTTAGGGGGCAGGGCCCAAGAGACCCAGTACTTC. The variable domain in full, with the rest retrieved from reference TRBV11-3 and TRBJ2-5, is EAGVVQSPRYKIIEKKQPVAFWCNPISGHNTLYWYLQNLGQGPELLIRYENEEAVDDSQLPKDRFSAERLKGVDSTLKIQPAELGDSAVYLCASSLGGRAQETQYFGPGTRLLVL.

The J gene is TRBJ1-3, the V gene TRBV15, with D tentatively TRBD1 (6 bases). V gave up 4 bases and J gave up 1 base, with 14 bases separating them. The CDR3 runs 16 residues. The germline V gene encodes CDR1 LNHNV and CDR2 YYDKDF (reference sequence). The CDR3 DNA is TGTGCCACCAGCAACCCTTGGACAGCGTCTGGAAACACCATATATTTT. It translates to CATSNPWTASGNTIYF. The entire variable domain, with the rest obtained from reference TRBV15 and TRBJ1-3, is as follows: DAMVIQNPRYQVTQFGKPVTLSCSQTLNHNVMYWYQQKSSQAPKLLFHYYDKDFNNEADTPDNFQSRRPNTSFCFLDIRSPGLGDTAMYLCATSNPWTASGNTIYFGEGSWLTVV.

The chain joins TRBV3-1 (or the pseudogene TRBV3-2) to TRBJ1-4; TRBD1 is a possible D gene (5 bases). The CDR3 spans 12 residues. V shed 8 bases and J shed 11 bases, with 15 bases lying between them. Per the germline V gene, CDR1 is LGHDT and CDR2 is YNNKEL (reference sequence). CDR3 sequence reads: CASWPGVGKLFF. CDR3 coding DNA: TGTGCCAGCTGGCCGGGGGTAGGGAAACTGTTTTTT.

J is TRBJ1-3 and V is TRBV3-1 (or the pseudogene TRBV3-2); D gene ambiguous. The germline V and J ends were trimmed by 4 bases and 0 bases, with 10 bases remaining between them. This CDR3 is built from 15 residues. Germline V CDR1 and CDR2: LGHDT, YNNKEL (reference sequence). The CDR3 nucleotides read TGTGCCAGCAGCCTTACAGCTTTCTCTGGAAACACCATATATTTT. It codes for CASSLTAFSGNTIYF.

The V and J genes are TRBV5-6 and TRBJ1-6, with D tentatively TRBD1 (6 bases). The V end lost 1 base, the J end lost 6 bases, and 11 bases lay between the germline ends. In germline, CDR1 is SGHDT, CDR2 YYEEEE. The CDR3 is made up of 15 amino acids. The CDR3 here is CASSLSTGINSPLHF. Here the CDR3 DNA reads TGTGCCAGCAGCTTGAGTACAGGGATTAATTCACCCCTCCACTTT.

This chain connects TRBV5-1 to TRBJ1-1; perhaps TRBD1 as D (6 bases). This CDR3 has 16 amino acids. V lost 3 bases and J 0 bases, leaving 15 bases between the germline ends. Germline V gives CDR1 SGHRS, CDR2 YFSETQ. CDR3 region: CASSSTGGGMNTEAFF. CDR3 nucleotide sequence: TGCGCCAGCAGCTCGACAGGCGGGGGCATGAACACTGAAGCTTTCTTT.